One and the same sample provided the 8 T cell receptor beta chains below, sequenced in a study of cytomegalovirus exposure and HLA in healthy donors. PCR used 60 Vbeta primers and 13 Jbeta primers. Data came from immunoSEQ multiplex PCR; TCRdb stores just in-frame clones and leaves some out. The sample carries almost 200,000 clones, around 75% recorded once. The specimen was PBMCs. The receptors were gathered from a male donor in good health and CMV-seropositive.

This chain's CDR3 is CASSRDSPYEQYF. Here the CDR3 DNA reads TGTGCCAGCAGTAGGGACTCGCCTTACGAGCAGTACTTC. The chain combines TRBV6-5 with TRBJ2-7, with D perhaps TRBD2 (6 bases). Germline V gives CDR1 MNHEY, CDR2 SVGAGI. The CDR3 runs 13 residues. V was clipped by 5 bases and J by 4 bases, with 12 bases between them.

The table lists this clone with a count of one. This rearrangement joins TRBV5-1 to TRBJ2-7; maybe TRBD1 (5 bases). Looked up from germline, CDR1 is SGHRS and CDR2 is YFSETQ. The CDR3 is 13 amino acids. V was shortened by 0 bases and J by 3 bases, with 7 bases between the two germline ends. The CDR3 loop reads CASSLAQGYEQYF. The CDR3 DNA follows: TGCGCCAGCAGCTTGGCCCAGGGCTACGAGCAGTACTTC.

The chain links TRBV5-1 to TRBJ2-5; D might be TRBD1 (5 bases). Germline V gene data show CDR1 as SGHRS and CDR2 as YFSETQ. CDR3 length: 13 amino acids. Trimming shortened V by 0 bases and J by 5 bases, and 8 bases separated the two germline ends. The CDR3 spells CASSLEGWETQYF. The CDR3 DNA sequence: TGCGCCAGCAGCTTGGAGGGGTGGGAGACCCAGTACTTC.

The genes are TRBV18 and TRBJ2-7, with TRBD2 matching over 10 bases. The ends lost 3 bases at V and 2 bases at J; junction bases unmatched: 4. From germline, CDR1 is KGHSH and CDR2 LQKENI. The CDR3 has 15 residues. The CDR3 protein is CASSPGTSETYEQYF. The CDR3, as DNA: TGTGCCAGCTCACCTGGGACTAGCGAAACCTACGAGCAGTACTTC.

The chain carries TRBV27 and TRBJ2-7, with 11 bases fitting TRBD2. CDR3 length equals 16 residues. The germline V gene encodes CDR1 MNHEY and CDR2 SMNVEV (reference sequence). The J segment lost 3 bases and the V segment lost 0 bases, leaving 4 bases of the junction unmatched. Here the CDR3 reads CASSLSLAGGLYEQYF. The CDR3 region has the DNA TGTGCCAGCAGTTTATCGCTAGCGGGAGGCCTCTACGAGCAGTACTTC.

The CDR3 reads CAWSVGLRILRQGRKMNTEAFF. CDR3 nucleotides: TGTGCCTGGAGTGTAGGGCTAAGGATCCTAAGACAGGGGAGAAAAATGAACACTGAAGCTTTCTTT. The genes are TRBV30 and TRBJ1-1, with 8 bases matching TRBD1. The CDR3 has 22 amino acids. The ends lost 0 bases at V and 0 bases at J; junction bases unmatched: 24. Germline assignment: CDR1 GTSNPN and CDR2 SVGIG (reference sequence). The whole variable domain, filled in from reference TRBV30 and TRBJ1-1, reads SQTIHQWPATLVQPVGSPLSLECTVEGTSNPNLYWYRQAAGRGLQLLFYSVGIGQISSEVPQNLSASRPQDRQFILSSKKLLLSDSGFYLCAWSVGLRILRQGRKMNTEAFFGQGTRLTVV.

This clone was counted once. J is TRBJ1-6 and V is TRBV11-2; 8 bases agree with TRBD1. With 0 bases clipped from V and 12 bases from J, the junction kept 4 bases outside the gene matches. The germline V gene has CDR1 SGHAT and CDR2 FQNNGV. The length of the CDR3 is 14 residues. CDR3 nucleotide sequence: TGTGCCAGCAGCTTAGAGGACAGGGCCCTACCCCTCCACTTT. It is translated as CASSLEDRALPLHF.

The chain links TRBV6-5 to TRBJ1-1, with unresolved D. The germline V gene encodes CDR1 MNHEY and CDR2 SVGAGI. The CDR3 covers 13 residues. Trimming removed 7 bases at V and 4 bases at J, with 13 bases between. This chain's CDR3 is CASNFHGSTEAFF. The CDR3 bases are TGTGCCAGCAATTTCCATGGGAGCACTGAAGCTTTCTTT.